The 4 T cell receptor beta chains below come from one sample, sequenced in a study of CD8 T cells in ankylosing spondylitis. Each CDR3 protein gets one entry after TCRdb re-called the 5' RACE reads with MiXCR. The data contain around 18,000 distinct CDR3 sequences, less than 9.5% of them singletons. Sequencing used blood. These receptors all come from a male donor with ankylosing spondylitis or in good health (not recorded which).

The table lists this clonotype with a few counts. This sequence joins TRBV7-8 and TRBJ1-1, with 8 bases matching TRBD1. Germline V gene lookup returns CDR1 SGHVS and CDR2 FQNEAQ. With 4 bases clipped from V and 0 bases from J, the junction kept 4 bases outside the gene matches. This CDR3 is built from 15 residues. CDR3 loop: CASSSGQGLNTEAFF. In DNA, the CDR3 is TGTGCCAGCAGCTCCGGACAGGGACTGAACACTGAAGCTTTCTTT.

The table lists this clonotype with many counts. The gene calls are TRBV5-1 and TRBJ2-1; TRBD2 agrees at 7 bases. Germline values: CDR1 SGHRS, CDR2 YFSETQ. V shed 3 bases, J shed 8 bases, and the junction held 17 bases outside the gene matches. This CDR3 contains 17 residues. The CDR3 DNA follows: TGCGCCAGCAGCTCTCCCGAGAAAGGCGGGGGTGTCGATGAGCAGTTCTTC. Translated: CASSSPEKGGGVDEQFF. Combining the CDR3 with reference TRBV5-1 and TRBJ2-1 gives the whole variable domain KAGVTQTPRYLIKTRGQQVTLSCSPISGHRSVSWYQQTPGQGLQFLFEYFSETQRNKGNFPGRFSGRQFSNSRSEMNVSTLELGDSALYLCASSSPEKGGGVDEQFFGPGTRLTVL.

This clonotype has at least ten counts. The chain recombines TRBV5-1 with TRBJ2-2; D call uncertain. Germline CDR1 is SGHRS and CDR2 is YFSETQ. This CDR3 has 15 amino acids. The V end was cut by 1 base, the J end by 1 base, with 8 bases between. The CDR3 nucleotides are TGCGCCAGCAGCTTGTTAATGGGGAACACCGGGGAGCTGTTTTTT. Protein product: CASSLLMGNTGELFF.

V usage is TRBV20-1 and J usage is TRBJ1-5; tentative D call: TRBD1 (5 bases). Trimming removed 2 bases at V and 5 bases at J, with 22 bases between. Germline V gene lookup returns CDR1 DFQATT and CDR2 SNEGSKA (reference sequence). The CDR3 runs 17 residues. Here the CDR3 reads CSARPHWGRVEDQPQHF. The CDR3 DNA sequence: TGCAGTGCTAGACCTCACTGGGGCAGGGTAGAGGATCAGCCCCAGCATTTT.